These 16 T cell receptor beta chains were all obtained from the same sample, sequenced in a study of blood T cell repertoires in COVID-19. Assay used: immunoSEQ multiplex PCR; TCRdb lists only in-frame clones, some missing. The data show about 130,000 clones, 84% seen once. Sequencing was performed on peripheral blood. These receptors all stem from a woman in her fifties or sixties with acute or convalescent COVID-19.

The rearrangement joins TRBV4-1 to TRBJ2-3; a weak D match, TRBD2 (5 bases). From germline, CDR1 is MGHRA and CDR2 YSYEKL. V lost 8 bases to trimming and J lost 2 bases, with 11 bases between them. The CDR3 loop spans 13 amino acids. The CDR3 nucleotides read TGCGCCAGCGCGAGGAGGATCACAGATACGCAGTATTTT. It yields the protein CASARRITDTQYF.

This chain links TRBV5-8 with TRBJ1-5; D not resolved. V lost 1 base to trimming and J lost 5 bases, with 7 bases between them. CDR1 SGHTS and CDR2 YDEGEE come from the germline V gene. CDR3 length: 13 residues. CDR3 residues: CASSLLGDQPQHF. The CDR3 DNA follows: TGTGCCAGCAGCTTGCTCGGGGATCAGCCCCAGCATTTT. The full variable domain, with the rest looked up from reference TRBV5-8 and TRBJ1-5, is EAGVTQSPTHLIKTRGQQATLRCSPISGHTSVYWYQQALGLGLQFLLWYDEGEERNRGNFPPRFSGRQFPNYSSELNVNALELEDSALYLCASSLLGDQPQHFGDGTRLSIL.

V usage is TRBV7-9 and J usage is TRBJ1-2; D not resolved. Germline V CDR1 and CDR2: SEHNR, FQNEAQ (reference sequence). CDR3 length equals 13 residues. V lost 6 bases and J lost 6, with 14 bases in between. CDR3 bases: TGTGCCAGCAGTGACACATCTCTCCATGGCTACACCTTC. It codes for CASSDTSLHGYTF.

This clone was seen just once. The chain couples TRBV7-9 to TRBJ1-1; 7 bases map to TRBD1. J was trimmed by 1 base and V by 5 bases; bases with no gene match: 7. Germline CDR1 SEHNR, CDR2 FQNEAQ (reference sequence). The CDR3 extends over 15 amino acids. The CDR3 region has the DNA TGTGCCAGCAGCCCCGGGACAGCAGGGAACACTGAAGCTTTCTTT. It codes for CASSPGTAGNTEAFF.

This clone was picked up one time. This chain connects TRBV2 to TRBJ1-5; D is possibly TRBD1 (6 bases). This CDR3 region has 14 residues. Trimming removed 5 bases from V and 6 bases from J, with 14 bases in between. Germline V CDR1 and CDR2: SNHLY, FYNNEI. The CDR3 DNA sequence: TGTGCCAGCAGTTTAACAGGGCTAAGTCAGCCCCAGCATTTT. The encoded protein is CASSLTGLSQPQHF.

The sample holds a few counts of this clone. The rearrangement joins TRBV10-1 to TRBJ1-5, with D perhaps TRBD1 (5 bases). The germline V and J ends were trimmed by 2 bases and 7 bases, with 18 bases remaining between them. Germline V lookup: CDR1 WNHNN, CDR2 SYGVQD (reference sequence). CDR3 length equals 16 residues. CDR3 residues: CASSEGGGPTRQPQHF. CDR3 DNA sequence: TGCGCCAGCAGTGAGGGGGGAGGGCCGACGAGGCAGCCCCAGCATTTT.

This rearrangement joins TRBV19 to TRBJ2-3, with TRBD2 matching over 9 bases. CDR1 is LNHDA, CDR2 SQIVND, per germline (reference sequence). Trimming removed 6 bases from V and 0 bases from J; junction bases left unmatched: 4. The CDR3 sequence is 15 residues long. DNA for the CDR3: TGTGCCAGTAGCTGGGCGGGGGGGAGCACAGATACGCAGTATTTT. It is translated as CASSWAGGSTDTQYF.

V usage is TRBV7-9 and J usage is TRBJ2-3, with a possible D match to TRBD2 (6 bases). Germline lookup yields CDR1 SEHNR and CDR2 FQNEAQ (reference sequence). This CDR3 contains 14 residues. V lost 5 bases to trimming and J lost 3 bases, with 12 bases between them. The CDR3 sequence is CASSPVGGTDTQYF. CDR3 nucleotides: TGTGCCAGCAGCCCTGTCGGGGGAACAGATACGCAGTATTTT.

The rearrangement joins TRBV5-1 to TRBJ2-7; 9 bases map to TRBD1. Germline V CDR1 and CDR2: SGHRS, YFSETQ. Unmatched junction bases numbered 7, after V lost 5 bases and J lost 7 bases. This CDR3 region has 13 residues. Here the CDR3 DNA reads TGCGCCAGCAGTCCCGGGACAGGGCCGGAGCAGTACTTC. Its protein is CASSPGTGPEQYF. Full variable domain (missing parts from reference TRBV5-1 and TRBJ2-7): KAGVTQTPRYLIKTRGQQVTLSCSPISGHRSVSWYQQTPGQGLQFLFEYFSETQRNKGNFPGRFSGRQFSNSRSEMNVSTLELGDSALYLCASSPGTGPEQYFGPGTRLTVT.

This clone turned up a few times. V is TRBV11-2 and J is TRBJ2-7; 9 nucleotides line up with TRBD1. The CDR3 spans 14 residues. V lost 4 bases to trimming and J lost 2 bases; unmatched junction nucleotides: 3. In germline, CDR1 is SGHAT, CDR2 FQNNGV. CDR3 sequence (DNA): TGTGCCAGCAGCTGGGGGGACAGGGCCTACGAGCAGTACGTC. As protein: CASSWGDRAYEQYV.

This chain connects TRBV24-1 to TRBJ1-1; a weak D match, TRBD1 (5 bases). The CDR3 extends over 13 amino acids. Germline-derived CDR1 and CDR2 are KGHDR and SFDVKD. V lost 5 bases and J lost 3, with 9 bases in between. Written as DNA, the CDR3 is TGTGCCACCAGTGTGGGGGGGGACACTGAAGCTTTCTTT. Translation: CATSVGGDTEAFF.

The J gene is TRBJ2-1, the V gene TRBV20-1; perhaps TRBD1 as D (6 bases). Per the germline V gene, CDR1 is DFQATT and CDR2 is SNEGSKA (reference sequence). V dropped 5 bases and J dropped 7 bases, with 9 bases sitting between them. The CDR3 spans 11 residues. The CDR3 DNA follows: TGCAGTGCTTGGGGGCTGAATGAGCAGTTCTTC. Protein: CSAWGLNEQFF.

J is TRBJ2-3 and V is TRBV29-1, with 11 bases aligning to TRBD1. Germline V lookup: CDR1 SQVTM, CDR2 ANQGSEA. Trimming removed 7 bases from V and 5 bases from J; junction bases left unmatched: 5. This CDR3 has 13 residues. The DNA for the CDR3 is TGCAGCGAACGGACAGGGGGCTTAGATACGCAGTATTTT. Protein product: CSERTGGLDTQYF.

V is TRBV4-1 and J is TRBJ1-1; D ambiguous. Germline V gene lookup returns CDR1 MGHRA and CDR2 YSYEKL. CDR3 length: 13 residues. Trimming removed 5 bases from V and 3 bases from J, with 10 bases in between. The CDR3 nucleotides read TGCGCCAGCAGCTCCGACGGAGACACTGAAGCTTTCTTT. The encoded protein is CASSSDGDTEAFF.

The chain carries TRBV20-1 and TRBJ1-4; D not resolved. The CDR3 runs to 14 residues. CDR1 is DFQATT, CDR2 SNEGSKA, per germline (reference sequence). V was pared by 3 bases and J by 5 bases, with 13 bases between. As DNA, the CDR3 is TGCAGTGCTAGTCCCAGATCCTTCAATGAAAAACTGTTTTTT. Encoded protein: CSASPRSFNEKLFF.

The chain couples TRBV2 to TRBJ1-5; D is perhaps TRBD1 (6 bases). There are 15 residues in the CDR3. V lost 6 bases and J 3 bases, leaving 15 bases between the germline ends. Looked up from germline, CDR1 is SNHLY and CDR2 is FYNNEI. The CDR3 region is CASRLTGQNNQPQHF. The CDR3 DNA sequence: TGTGCCAGCAGATTGACGGGACAAAACAATCAGCCCCAGCATTTT.